Sequencing of this T cell receptor (beta chain) was carried out in a study of early T cells in non-severe SARS-CoV-2 infection. Study information: Sequencing used unsorted whole-blood bulk RNA, so chains lack pairing. Study-wide points: There was a bias toward anti-spike CD8 responses in VDJdb matching, which missed private and CD4 specificities.

Turning to this clonotype: Its antigen is undetermined.

Per the germline V gene, CDR1 is SGDLS and CDR2 is YYNGEE. The CDR3 has 13 amino acids. The V and J ends lost 5 bases and 2 bases respectively, with 10 bases between them. Unique molecular identifiers tagged individual cDNA molecules. TCRdb recomputed calls from the 5' RACE reads with MiXCR, one row per CDR3 protein. Of approximately 120,000 distinct CDR3 sequences in the sample, about 16% were seen once. The sequence came from an adult who was a healthcare worker with PCR-confirmed SARS-CoV-2 infection or an uninfected control (not recorded which). Sequencing input: whole blood. The V gene is TRBV9, the J gene TRBJ1-2, with a weak D call TRBD1 (6 bases). The CDR3 coding sequence is TGTGCCAGCAGACGGGGGCCGAACTATGGCTACACCTTC. Translated, it gives CASRRGPNYGYTF.